The T cell receptor (beta chain) described here comes from a study of blood T cells in healthy people across ages. It was with a sample-barcoded 5' primer and a J-beta primer mix that a second PCR of about 7 to 12 cycles was run. TCRdb used MiXCR to reprocess the 5' RACE reads, holding one entry per CDR3 protein. The table has roughly 800,000 distinct CDR3 sequences, under 40% seen once. CDR3 size: 14 residues. Looked up from germline, CDR1 is SGHRS and CDR2 is YFSETQ. Unmatched junction bases numbered 4, after V lost 3 bases and J lost 4 bases. Sample: blood. The TCR was taken from a man between 18 and 35 years old in good health. The chain links TRBV5-1 to TRBJ1-5, with 7 nucleotides matching TRBD1. CDR3 bases: TGCGCCAGCAGCTCAGGGGGATCTAATCAGCCCCAGCATTTT. Residues: CASSSGGSNQPQHF.